The T cell receptor beta chain under discussion was sequenced for a study of blood T cell repertoires in COVID-19. At the level of the study: Both acute and convalescent COVID-19 samples were obtained from the United States, Italy and Spain.

V lost 3 bases and J lost 7; bases outside the gene matches: 6. The CDR3 spans 15 residues. In germline, CDR1 is DFQATT, CDR2 SNEGSKA (reference sequence). This clone was seen a few times. The method was immunoSEQ multiplex PCR; TCRdb's version includes in-frame clones alone and lacks a portion of them. This sample has 45,000 to 60,000 clones, with roughly nine tenths found just once. The J gene is TRBJ2-3, the V gene TRBV20-1; the match to TRBD2 covers 14 bases. Material for sequencing was peripheral blood. The sequence came from a man between 65 and 85 years old with active COVID-19. CDR3 nucleotides: TGCAGTGCTAGTTCGACTAGCGGGGGGGCCCATACGCAGTATTTT. Protein: CSASSTSGGAHTQYF.